The 20 T cell receptor beta chains presented below share a single source sample, sequenced in a study of cytomegalovirus exposure and HLA in healthy donors (dated by TCRdb to the late 2010s). Libraries were constructed by the immunoSEQ multiplex PCR assay. The multiplex PCR relied on a mix of 60 forward primers for TCR Vbeta segments and 13 reverse primers for TCR Jbeta segments. As stored in TCRdb, this immuneACCESS dataset retains in-frame rearrangements with V and J assigned. A fraction of the clones does not appear; measured against another copy, unresolved V genes explain less than half of the discrepancy, and the remainder lacks a known reason. For this sample, the table gives some 120,000 clones. Roughly 6.6% of the sample is taken by the ten largest. Sequencing was carried out using PBMCs. The receptor set was obtained from a man aged 35-49 years in good health and CMV-seropositive.

This sequence joins TRBV19 and TRBJ1-5, with unresolved D. The V end lost 4 bases, the J end lost 2 bases, and 15 bases lay between the germline ends. The CDR3 spans 16 residues. Germline assignment: CDR1 LNHDA and CDR2 SQIVND (reference sequence). CDR3 DNA sequence: TGTGCCAGTAGTACCCTACCGAGGGCTGGCAATCAGCCCCAGCATTTT. It is translated as CASSTLPRAGNQPQHF. The full variable domain, with the rest looked up from reference TRBV19 and TRBJ1-5, is DGGITQSPKYLFRKEGQNVTLSCEQNLNHDAMYWYRQDPGQGLRLIYYSQIVNDFQKGDIAEGYSVSREKKESFPLTVTSAQKNPTAFYLCASSTLPRAGNQPQHFGDGTRLSIL.

This rearrangement joins TRBV30 to TRBJ1-6, with D perhaps TRBD1 (5 bases). The CDR3 length is 12 residues. CDR1 GTSNPN and CDR2 SVGIG come from the germline V gene (reference sequence). V lost 5 bases and J 8 bases, leaving 10 bases between the germline ends. The CDR3 region is CAWRDSDSPLHF. In DNA form, the CDR3 reads TGTGCCTGGCGCGACAGTGATTCACCCCTCCACTTT.

The rearrangement joins TRBV28 to TRBJ1-4; D is perhaps TRBD1 (6 bases). The CDR3 extends over 14 amino acids. Germline V gene data show CDR1 as MDHEN and CDR2 as SYDVKM. The ends were cut back, 6 bases at V and 8 bases at J, with 16 bases in the middle. The DNA of the CDR3 is TGTGCCAGCAGGACTCGGGGGGGCCGGGAAAAACTGTTTTTT. It codes for CASRTRGGREKLFF.

The CDR3 here is CASSSQTPGQRGTEAFF. CDR3 DNA: TGTGCCAGCAGCTCCCAAACACCGGGACAGCGAGGGACTGAAGCTTTCTTT. This chain joins TRBV7-6 and TRBJ1-1, with TRBD1 identical over 7 bases. The V segment lost 4 bases and the J segment 5 bases; nucleotides outside the gene matches: 16. From germline, CDR1 is SGHVS and CDR2 FNYEAQ. The CDR3 is 17 amino acids.

The chain combines TRBV4-2 with TRBJ2-1; D is ambiguous. The germline CDR1 and CDR2 sequences are LGHNA and YNFKEQ. This CDR3 has 16 amino acids. With 0 bases removed from V and 1 base from J, the gap between germline ends came to 10 bases. The CDR3 DNA sequence: TGTGCCAGCAGCCAAGATTTGAGAAGTTCCTACAATGAGCAGTTCTTC. Its translation is CASSQDLRSSYNEQFF.

The chain couples TRBV19 to TRBJ2-2; 11 bases agree with TRBD2. V was pared by 5 bases and J by 5 bases, with 1 base of the junction left unmatched. The CDR3 length is 14 residues. CDR1 and CDR2 from the germline V gene are LNHDA and SQIVND (reference sequence). The DNA for the CDR3 is TGTGCCAGTAGTCGGACTAGCGGGACCGGGGAGCTGTTTTTT. Its translation: CASSRTSGTGELFF.

The rearrangement joins TRBV11-2 to TRBJ2-3; D remains ambiguous. The germline gives CDR1 SGHAT, CDR2 FQNNGV. This CDR3 spans 15 amino acids. Between the trimmed V and J ends, which lost 0 bases and 7 bases, there was a span of 14 bases. The CDR3 sequence is CASSLDDTTGYTQYF. The CDR3 DNA reads as TGTGCCAGCAGCTTAGATGATACGACGGGTTATACGCAGTATTTT.

This chain links TRBV7-8 with TRBJ1-2; TRBD1 matches 8 bases. This CDR3 region has 14 residues. CDR1 SGHVS and CDR2 FQNEAQ come from the germline V gene. V lost 8 bases, J lost 3 bases, and 8 bases stayed unmatched. The CDR3 coding sequence is TGTGCCAGCGGATTAGACAGGGGAGACTATGGCTACACCTTC. Translating gives CASGLDRGDYGYTF. The variable domain in full, with the rest retrieved from reference TRBV7-8 and TRBJ1-2, is GAGVSQSPRYKVAKRGQDVALRCDPISGHVSLFWYQQALGQGPEFLTYFQNEAQLDKSGLPSDRFFAERPEGSVSTLKIQRTQQEDSAVYLCASGLDRGDYGYTFGSGTRLTVV.

This sequence joins TRBV6-5 and TRBJ1-1; 8 bases map to TRBD1. Germline CDR1 and CDR2: MNHEY and SVGAGI. The CDR3 covers 16 residues. Trimming took 0 bases from V and 5 from J; bases not matched to a gene: 8. For the CDR3, the DNA is TGTGCCAGCAGTTACTCGCTGGCAGGGGGCTGGACTGAAGCTTTCTTT. It specifies CASSYSLAGGWTEAFF.

The chain carries TRBV19 and TRBJ1-2, with TRBD1 as a possible D gene (6 bases). The CDR3 contains 15 residues. In germline, CDR1 is LNHDA, CDR2 SQIVND (reference sequence). Trimming removed 7 bases from V and 4 bases from J, with 19 bases in between. CDR3 residues: CASTHDRLGFYGYTF. CDR3 sequence (DNA): TGTGCCAGTACCCACGACAGGCTTGGTTTCTATGGCTACACCTTC.

The V gene is TRBV7-4, the J gene TRBJ1-3; a possible D gene is TRBD1 (6 bases). CDR3 length: 18 amino acids. The ends were cut back, 0 bases at V and 3 bases at J, with 18 bases in the middle. CDR1 and CDR2 from the germline V gene are SGHVT and SQSDAQ. The CDR3 region has the DNA TGTGCCAGCAGCTTAGCGCTCAGGGGACATTCCAATGGAAACACCATATATTTT. It encodes CASSLALRGHSNGNTIYF.

The V gene is TRBV14, the J gene TRBJ2-5, with D uncertain. Trimming removed 6 bases at V and 5 bases at J, with 13 bases between. The CDR3 covers 13 residues. Germline lookup yields CDR1 SGHDN and CDR2 FVKESK. The CDR3 loop reads CASSPDLIETQYF. As DNA, the CDR3 is TGTGCCAGCAGTCCCGACTTGATTGAGACCCAGTACTTC.

V is TRBV6-6 and J is TRBJ1-5; D unclear. The CDR3 spans 12 residues. Germline CDR1 is MNHNY and CDR2 is SVGAGI (reference sequence). The ends were cut back, 4 bases at V and 3 bases at J, with 4 bases in the middle. In DNA form, the CDR3 reads TGTGCCAGCAGTTCCAACAATCAGCCCCAGCATTTT. The encoded protein is CASSSNNQPQHF.

The CDR3 is CASSSIGQGHSYEQYF. CDR3 DNA: TGTGCCAGCAGCTCTATCGGACAGGGGCACTCCTACGAGCAGTACTTC. This chain links TRBV7-9 with TRBJ2-7, with 9 bases that match TRBD1. This CDR3 region has 16 residues. Germline-derived CDR1 and CDR2 are SEHNR and FQNEAQ (reference sequence). V trimming: 4 bases; J trimming: 0 bases; junction bases outside the gene matches: 7.

The J gene is TRBJ1-1, the V gene TRBV28, with D perhaps TRBD1 (5 bases). The CDR3 covers 19 residues. Trimming left V 1 base short and J 1 base short, with 22 bases between. Per the germline V gene, CDR1 is MDHEN and CDR2 is SYDVKM. CDR3 in amino acids: CASSLYRFGTGIRNTEAFF. CDR3 coding DNA: TGTGCCAGCAGTTTATATAGGTTTGGTACAGGAATAAGGAACACTGAAGCTTTCTTT. Together with reference TRBV28 and TRBJ1-1, the CDR3 gives the full variable domain: DVKVTQSSRYLVKRTGEKVFLECVQDMDHENMFWYRQDPGLGLRLIYFSYDVKMKEKGDIPEGYSVSREKKERFSLILESASTNQTSMYLCASSLYRFGTGIRNTEAFFGQGTRLTVV.

J is TRBJ2-5 and V is TRBV28, with no clear D. The germline V gene encodes CDR1 MDHEN and CDR2 SYDVKM. Trimming stripped 5 bases from V and 2 bases from J, with 9 bases between. The CDR3 sequence is 13 residues long. The CDR3 loop reads CASSLQRQETQYF. DNA of the CDR3: TGTGCCAGCAGTCTACAGAGACAAGAGACCCAGTACTTC.

The gene calls are TRBV11-2 and TRBJ1-3; 8 bases agree with TRBD1. The CDR3 extends over 15 amino acids. Germline CDR1 SGHAT, CDR2 FQNNGV. Trimming removed 5 bases from V and 6 bases from J; junction bases left unmatched: 9. The CDR3 nucleotides are TGTGCCAGCAGCATAAGACAGGGGCCGGAAAACACCATATATTTT. It yields the protein CASSIRQGPENTIYF.

The gene calls are TRBV15 and TRBJ2-2; no firm D call. Germline assignment: CDR1 LNHNV and CDR2 YYDKDF (reference sequence). Deletions cut 2 bases from V and 7 bases from J, with 5 bases between. The CDR3 loop spans 12 amino acids. The CDR3 here is CATSRLDGELFF. The CDR3 region has the DNA TGTGCCACCAGCAGATTAGACGGGGAGCTGTTTTTT.

The chain combines TRBV4-1 with TRBJ2-1; D may be TRBD2 (7 bases). The CDR3 has 14 amino acids. The V end was cut by 0 bases, the J end by 9 bases, with 12 bases between. CDR1 and CDR2 (germline): MGHRA, YSYEKL. The CDR3 spells CASSQDRGAGEQFF. The CDR3 region has the DNA TGCGCCAGCAGCCAAGACCGGGGGGCAGGTGAGCAGTTCTTC.

The chain has TRBV28 and TRBJ2-1; possible D gene TRBD2, 5 bases. Germline loops: CDR1 MDHEN, CDR2 SYDVKM. Between the trimmed V and J ends, which lost 4 bases and 2 bases, there was a span of 15 bases. The CDR3 extends over 16 amino acids. CDR3 residues: CASSSPSSAAYNEQFF. The CDR3 bases are TGTGCCAGCAGTTCCCCCAGTAGCGCCGCCTACAATGAGCAGTTCTTC.